This passage covers 16 T cell receptor beta chains from one sample sequenced in a study of beta chain features in type 1 diabetes. Expressed TCRB transcripts were sequenced because the entire RNA isolate underwent reverse transcription. The data were produced by immunoSEQ multiplex PCR, yet TCRdb's version contains in-frame clones alone and is incomplete. Of about 120,000 clones detected, around 17% appear once; the ten largest clones hold about 2.5%. Study observations and caveats: Shorter TCRB CDR3s, moderately but significantly so, marked every one of the four CD4+ subsets in Type 1 diabetes patients.

What these receptors recognize is not known. The sequencing input was central memory CD4+ T cells from blood. The receptors shown here come from a man younger than 40 with type 1 diabetes.

This clone was seen only a few times. V usage is TRBV2 and J usage is TRBJ1-2; D not resolved. The germline V gene has CDR1 SNHLY and CDR2 FYNNEI. V was clipped by 3 bases and J by 8 bases, with 10 bases between them. The CDR3 spans 12 residues. The DNA for the CDR3 is TGTGCCAGCAGTGAGAATCAAGCGGGCTACACCTTC. It codes for CASSENQAGYTF.

The genes are TRBV4-3 and TRBJ2-3; 8 bases agree with TRBD2. There are 19 residues in the CDR3. Trimming took 0 bases from V and 2 from J; bases not matched to a gene: 13. Germline V gene data show CDR1 as LGHNA and CDR2 as YSLEER. CDR3: CASSQDPPSGSGATDTQYF. The CDR3 nucleotides read TGCGCCAGCAGCCAAGATCCACCCTCGGGTAGCGGGGCCACAGATACGCAGTATTTT.

This clone was observed a handful of times. This chain joins TRBV7-2 and TRBJ1-2; D is unresolved. Germline V gene sequence: CDR1 SGHTA, CDR2 FQGNSA. The V end lost 1 base, the J end lost 2 bases, and 11 bases lay between the germline ends. The CDR3 runs to 15 residues. The CDR3 DNA sequence: TGTGCCAGCAGCTTAGTGCAACGAGAGAACTATGGCTACACCTTC. Amino acid sequence: CASSLVQRENYGYTF.

The chain carries TRBV29-1 and TRBJ2-2; 15 bases are shared with TRBD2. V was clipped by 8 bases and J by 2 bases; unmatched bases: 6. Germline V lookup: CDR1 SQVTM, CDR2 ANQGSEA. The CDR3 runs to 16 residues. The DNA of the CDR3 is TGCAGCTTCCGGGGACTAGCGGGGGGCAACACCGGGGAGCTGTTTTTT. Protein product: CSFRGLAGGNTGELFF.

The rearrangement uses TRBV6-1 and TRBJ2-5; TRBD1 might be the D (5 bases). The germline V gene has CDR1 MNHNS and CDR2 SASEGT. Deletions cut 10 bases from V and 0 bases from J, with 18 bases between. The CDR3 consists of 15 residues. The DNA of the CDR3 is TGTGCCACCTCAGGTTCCTCAGGGTACCAAGAGACCCAGTACTTC. Translation: CATSGSSGYQETQYF.

The chain uses TRBV29-1 and TRBJ1-1, with 7 positions matching TRBD1. CDR1 is SQVTM and CDR2 is ANQGSEA in the germline V gene. There are 13 residues in the CDR3. Trimming took 6 bases from V and 2 from J; bases not matched to a gene: 6. The CDR3 nucleotides read TGCAGCGTGTTTGGGACAGAAAACACTGAAGCTTTCTTT. It encodes CSVFGTENTEAFF.

The J gene is TRBJ1-2, the V gene TRBV29-1; D is unresolved. With 8 bases removed from V and 7 bases from J, the gap between germline ends came to 17 bases. CDR3 length: 12 residues. Per germline, CDR1 SQVTM and CDR2 ANQGSEA. CDR3 coding DNA: TGCAGCTTCCGACCTTGGGCTGGTGGCTACACCTTC. Protein sequence: CSFRPWAGGYTF.

A few counts support this clone. The CDR3 is CASSLIKSYEQYF. The CDR3 bases are TGTGCCAGCAGCTTAATAAAGTCCTACGAGCAGTACTTC. The genes are TRBV13 and TRBJ2-7; D gene uncertain. The CDR3 totals 13 residues. The germline V and J ends were trimmed by 2 bases and 1 base, with 6 bases remaining between them. The germline V gene encodes CDR1 PRHDT and CDR2 FYEKMQ (reference sequence).

A few counts support this clone. The V call is TRBV11-2, the J call TRBJ2-6; unclear D gene. CDR1 and CDR2 (germline): SGHAT, FQNNGV. The CDR3 consists of 17 residues. The V end lost 5 bases, the J end lost 0 bases, and 14 bases lay between the germline ends. For the CDR3, the DNA is TGTGCCAGCAGCCCCGTTGTTCGGCCCTCTGGGGCCAACGTCCTGACTTTC. Amino acids: CASSPVVRPSGANVLTF.

The V gene is TRBV4-3, the J gene TRBJ2-2; unclear D gene. V was trimmed by 5 bases and J by 0 bases, leaving 4 bases between them. The V gene's germline CDR1 is LGHNA and CDR2 YSLEER. The CDR3 consists of 13 residues. The CDR3 protein is CASSGTNTGELFF. CDR3 nucleotide sequence: TGCGCCAGCAGCGGGACGAACACCGGGGAGCTGTTTTTT.

This clone was detected only a few times. The V gene is TRBV7-2, the J gene TRBJ2-7; D unclear. CDR1 is SGHTA and CDR2 is FQGNSA in the germline V gene. This CDR3 has 12 amino acids. Between the trimmed V and J ends, which lost 3 bases and 4 bases, there was a span of 7 bases. The chain's CDR3 is CASSFDGYEQYF. The DNA for the CDR3 is TGTGCCAGCAGCTTCGACGGTTACGAGCAGTACTTC.

This clone appeared a few times. This rearrangement joins TRBV10-3 to TRBJ2-5; 7 nucleotides agree with TRBD2. V lost 6 bases and J lost 5; bases outside the gene matches: 0. Germline CDR1 is ENHRY and CDR2 is SYGVKD. The CDR3 loop spans 11 amino acids. In DNA, the CDR3 is TGTGCCATCAGCGGGGGGGAGACCCAGTACTTC. It specifies CAISGGETQYF.

The rearrangement joins TRBV2 to TRBJ2-3, with no clear D. The CDR3 length is 11 residues. Germline CDR1 SNHLY, CDR2 FYNNEI. V lost 7 bases and J 6 bases, leaving 8 bases between the germline ends. CDR3 region: CASNWPDTQYF. The CDR3 DNA is TGTGCCAGCAACTGGCCGGATACGCAGTATTTT. Complete variable domain (other parts from reference TRBV2 and TRBJ2-3): EPEVTQTPSHQVTQMGQEVILRCVPISNHLYFYWYRQILGQKVEFLVSFYNNEISEKSEIFDDQFSVERPDGSNFTLKIRSTKLEDSAMYFCASNWPDTQYFGPGTRLTVL.

This sequence joins TRBV6-5 and TRBJ2-3, with 11 bases identical to TRBD2. The CDR3 loop spans 16 amino acids. Trimming at V came to 2 bases and at J to 5 bases, leaving 6 bases not matched to a gene. CDR1 and CDR2 (germline): MNHEY, SVGAGI. CDR3 nucleotide sequence: TGTGCCAGCAGTTACCTTAGCGGGGGGGCTGGAGATACGCAGTATTTT. Its protein product is CASSYLSGGAGDTQYF.

The chain couples TRBV5-1 to TRBJ2-3; the D call may be TRBD1 or TRBD2 (7 bases each). The CDR3 extends over 15 amino acids. The germline V gene has CDR1 SGHRS and CDR2 YFSETQ. Trimming left V 3 bases short and J 3 bases short, with 14 bases between. For the CDR3, the DNA is TGCGCCAGCAGCTCCACAGGGGAGGGGACAGATACGCAGTATTTT. As protein: CASSSTGEGTDTQYF.

In DNA, the CDR3 is TGTGCCAGCAGCCAAGATAGGCAGAGAATCTACAATGAGCAGTTCTTC. Amino acid sequence: CASSQDRQRIYNEQFF. The chain employs TRBV4-2 and TRBJ2-1, with no clear D. The CDR3 spans 16 residues. V shed 0 bases and J shed 3 bases, with 12 bases lying between them. Germline-derived CDR1 and CDR2 are LGHNA and YNFKEQ.